This entry lists 8 T cell receptor beta chains sequenced from one sample in a study of T cell repertoires in cytomegalovirus infection. Antigens for these TCRs are unknown. In TCRdb, the reads were re-called with MiXCR into one record per CDR3 protein. Found here are fewer than 900,000 distinct CDR3 sequences, about 29% of them singletons; the top ten hold roughly 14%. This sample comprised cultured CD8+ T cells from PBMCs, obtained from culture after CMV antigen stimulation. The receptor source for this set is a human donor in good health (CMV status not recorded). Some clones in this sample may be carry-over from other donors' samples.

The rearrangement links TRBV7-9 to TRBJ2-1, with 9 bases matching TRBD1. This CDR3 is 16 amino acids long. Trimming cost V 5 bases and J 6 bases; bases outside gene matches: 11. CDR1 and CDR2 from the germline V gene are SEHNR and FQNEAQ (reference sequence). CDR3 DNA sequence: TGTGCCAGCAGCCCACCCACAGGGGGCTATCCCAATGAGCAGTTCTTC. It yields the protein CASSPPTGGYPNEQFF.

This clonotype has a handful of counts. This rearrangement joins TRBV7-9 to TRBJ1-6; unclear D gene. V was pared by 4 bases and J by 7 bases, with 17 bases between. This CDR3 has 16 amino acids. CDR1 is SEHNR and CDR2 is FQNEAQ in the germline V gene (reference sequence). DNA for the CDR3: TGTGCCAGCAGCTCGGCCCCGCCGGGTTTGAATTCACCCCTCCACTTT. Its protein product is CASSSAPPGLNSPLHF.

In the case of this clonotype: An end of the junction does not agree with germline; a read error may underlie this. The chain employs TRBV7-8 and TRBJ1-1; D is unclear. The germline V gene has CDR1 SGHVS and CDR2 FQNEAQ. The CDR3 has 14 amino acids. The CDR3 spells CASSLRRLNTVAFF. The DNA for the CDR3 is TGTGCCAGCAGCTTGCGACGGTTGAACACTGTAGCTTTCTTT.

This sequence joins TRBV24-1 and TRBJ2-1; D unclear. V was shortened by 9 bases and J by 5 bases, with 13 bases between the two germline ends. The germline V gene encodes CDR1 KGHDR and CDR2 SFDVKD. There are 13 residues in the CDR3. The CDR3 region is CATGFEDHNEQFF. CDR3 coding DNA: TGTGCCACCGGATTTGAGGACCACAATGAGCAGTTCTTC.

The chain combines TRBV29-1 with TRBJ2-1, with D perhaps assigned TRBD1 or TRBD2 (5 bases each). The CDR3 spans 14 residues. Trimming stripped 4 bases from V and 4 bases from J, with 14 bases between. Germline CDR1 SQVTM, CDR2 ANQGSEA. Written as DNA, the CDR3 is TGCAGCGTTGGGGCGGGTGGGGGATACAATGAGCAGTTCTTC. Amino acids: CSVGAGGGYNEQFF.

The chain carries TRBV11-3 and TRBJ2-1; D uncertain. The CDR3 covers 17 residues. Trimming stripped 5 bases from V and 0 bases from J, with 17 bases between. The V gene's germline CDR1 is SGHNT and CDR2 YENEEA. CDR3 coding DNA: TGTGCCAGCAGCCCCTTAACGGGCCGGAGCTCCTACAATGAGCAGTTCTTC. As protein: CASSPLTGRSSYNEQFF. Complete variable domain (other parts from reference TRBV11-3 and TRBJ2-1): EAGVVQSPRYKIIEKKQPVAFWCNPISGHNTLYWYLQNLGQGPELLIRYENEEAVDDSQLPKDRFSAERLKGVDSTLKIQPAELGDSAVYLCASSPLTGRSSYNEQFFGPGTRLTVL.

The chain joins TRBV12-3 or TRBV12-4 to TRBJ1-2, with D unclear. V was pared by 2 bases and J by 6 bases, with 7 bases between. The CDR3 length is 12 residues. CDR3 residues: CASSLSWDGYTF. DNA of the CDR3: TGTGCCAGCAGTTTAAGTTGGGATGGCTACACCTTC.

This chain connects TRBV29-1 to TRBJ1-2; 10 nucleotides line up with TRBD1. The J segment lost 6 bases and the V segment lost 5 bases, leaving 9 bases of the junction unmatched. This CDR3 spans 14 amino acids. Germline CDR1 and CDR2: SQVTM and ANQGSEA. The CDR3 region is CSVIGTGAADGYTF. The CDR3 DNA follows: TGCAGCGTTATCGGGACAGGGGCCGCTGATGGCTACACCTTC.